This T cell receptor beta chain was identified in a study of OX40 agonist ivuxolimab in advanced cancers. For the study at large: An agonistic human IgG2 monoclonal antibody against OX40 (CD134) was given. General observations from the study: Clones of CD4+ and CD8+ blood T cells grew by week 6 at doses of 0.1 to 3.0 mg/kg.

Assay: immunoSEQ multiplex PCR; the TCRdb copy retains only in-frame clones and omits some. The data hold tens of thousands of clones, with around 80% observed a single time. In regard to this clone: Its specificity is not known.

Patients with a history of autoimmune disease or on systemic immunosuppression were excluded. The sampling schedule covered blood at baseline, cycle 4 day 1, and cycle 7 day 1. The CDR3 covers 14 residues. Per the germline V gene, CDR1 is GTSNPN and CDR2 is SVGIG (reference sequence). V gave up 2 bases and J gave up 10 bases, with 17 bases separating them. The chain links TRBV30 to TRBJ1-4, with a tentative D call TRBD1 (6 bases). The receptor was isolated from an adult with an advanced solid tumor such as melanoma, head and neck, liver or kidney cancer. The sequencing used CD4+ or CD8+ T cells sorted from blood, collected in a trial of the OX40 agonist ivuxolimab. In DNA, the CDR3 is TGTGCCTGGAGTAGCGGGGGCGAAGATCGAAAACTGTTTTTT. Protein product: CAWSSGGEDRKLFF.